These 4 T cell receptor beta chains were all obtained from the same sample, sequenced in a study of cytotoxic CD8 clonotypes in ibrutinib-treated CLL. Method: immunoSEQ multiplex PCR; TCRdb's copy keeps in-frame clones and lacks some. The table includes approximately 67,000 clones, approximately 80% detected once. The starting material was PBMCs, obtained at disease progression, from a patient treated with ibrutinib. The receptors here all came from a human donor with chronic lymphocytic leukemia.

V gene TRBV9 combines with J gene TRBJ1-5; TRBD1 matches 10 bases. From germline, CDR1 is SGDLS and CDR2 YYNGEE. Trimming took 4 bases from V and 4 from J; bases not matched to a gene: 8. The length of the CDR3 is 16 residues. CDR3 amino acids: CASSSTGTGVNQPQHF. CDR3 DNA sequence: TGTGCCAGCAGCTCAACCGGGACAGGGGTTAATCAGCCCCAGCATTTT.

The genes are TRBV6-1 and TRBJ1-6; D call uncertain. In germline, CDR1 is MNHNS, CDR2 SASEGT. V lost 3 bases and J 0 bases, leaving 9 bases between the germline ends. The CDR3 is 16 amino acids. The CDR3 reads CASSDQPGSYNSPLHF. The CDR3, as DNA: TGTGCCAGCAGTGACCAGCCGGGCTCCTATAATTCACCCCTCCACTTT.

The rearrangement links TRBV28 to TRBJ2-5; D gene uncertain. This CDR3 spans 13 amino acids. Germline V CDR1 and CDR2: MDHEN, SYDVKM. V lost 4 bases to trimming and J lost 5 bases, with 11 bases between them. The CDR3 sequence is CASSYSDWETQYF. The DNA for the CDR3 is TGTGCCAGCAGTTATTCGGATTGGGAGACCCAGTACTTC.

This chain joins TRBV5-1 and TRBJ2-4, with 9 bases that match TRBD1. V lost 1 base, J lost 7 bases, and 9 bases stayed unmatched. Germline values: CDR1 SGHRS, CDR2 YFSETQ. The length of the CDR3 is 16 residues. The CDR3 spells CASSLSSGQGGNIQYF. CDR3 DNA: TGCGCCAGCAGCTTGAGTTCGGGACAGGGCGGCAACATTCAGTACTTC.